These 3 T cell receptor beta chains originate from one sample sequenced in a study of blood T cell repertoires in COVID-19. The protocol was immunoSEQ multiplex PCR, while the TCRdb copy is restricted to in-frame clones and leaves out a portion. The table includes about 37,000 clones, about nine tenths detected once. The sequenced sample was peripheral blood. The receptor source for this set is a human donor in a cohort sampled during active COVID-19.

This clone has more than one count but fewer than ten. V usage is TRBV12-5 and J usage is TRBJ2-1; 11 nucleotides align to TRBD2. V lost 6 bases and J lost 9; bases outside the gene matches: 7. Germline CDR1 and CDR2: LGHNT and FRNRAP. The CDR3 spans 14 residues. The CDR3 reads CASGPGLADGEQFF. The CDR3 region has the DNA TGTGCTAGTGGGCCGGGACTAGCGGACGGTGAGCAGTTCTTC.

This clone has only a few counts. The chain joins TRBV27 to TRBJ2-2, with 12 nucleotides matching TRBD2. With V trimmed by 2 bases and J by 5 bases, 3 bases remained unmatched. Per germline, CDR1 MNHEY and CDR2 SMNVEV (reference sequence). This CDR3 is built from 16 residues. The CDR3 nucleotides are TGTGCCAGCAGTTTACTAGCGGGAGGGATTACCGGGGAGCTGTTTTTT. It encodes CASSLLAGGITGELFF.

The chain is built from TRBV4-1 and TRBJ2-7; 8 bases fit TRBD2. Per the germline V gene, CDR1 is MGHRA and CDR2 is YSYEKL. The CDR3 loop spans 16 amino acids. Trimming took 3 bases from V and 6 from J; bases not matched to a gene: 13. This CDR3 reads CASSQQEASGLFEQYF. CDR3 sequence (DNA): TGCGCCAGCAGCCAGCAGGAGGCTAGCGGGCTCTTCGAGCAGTACTTC.